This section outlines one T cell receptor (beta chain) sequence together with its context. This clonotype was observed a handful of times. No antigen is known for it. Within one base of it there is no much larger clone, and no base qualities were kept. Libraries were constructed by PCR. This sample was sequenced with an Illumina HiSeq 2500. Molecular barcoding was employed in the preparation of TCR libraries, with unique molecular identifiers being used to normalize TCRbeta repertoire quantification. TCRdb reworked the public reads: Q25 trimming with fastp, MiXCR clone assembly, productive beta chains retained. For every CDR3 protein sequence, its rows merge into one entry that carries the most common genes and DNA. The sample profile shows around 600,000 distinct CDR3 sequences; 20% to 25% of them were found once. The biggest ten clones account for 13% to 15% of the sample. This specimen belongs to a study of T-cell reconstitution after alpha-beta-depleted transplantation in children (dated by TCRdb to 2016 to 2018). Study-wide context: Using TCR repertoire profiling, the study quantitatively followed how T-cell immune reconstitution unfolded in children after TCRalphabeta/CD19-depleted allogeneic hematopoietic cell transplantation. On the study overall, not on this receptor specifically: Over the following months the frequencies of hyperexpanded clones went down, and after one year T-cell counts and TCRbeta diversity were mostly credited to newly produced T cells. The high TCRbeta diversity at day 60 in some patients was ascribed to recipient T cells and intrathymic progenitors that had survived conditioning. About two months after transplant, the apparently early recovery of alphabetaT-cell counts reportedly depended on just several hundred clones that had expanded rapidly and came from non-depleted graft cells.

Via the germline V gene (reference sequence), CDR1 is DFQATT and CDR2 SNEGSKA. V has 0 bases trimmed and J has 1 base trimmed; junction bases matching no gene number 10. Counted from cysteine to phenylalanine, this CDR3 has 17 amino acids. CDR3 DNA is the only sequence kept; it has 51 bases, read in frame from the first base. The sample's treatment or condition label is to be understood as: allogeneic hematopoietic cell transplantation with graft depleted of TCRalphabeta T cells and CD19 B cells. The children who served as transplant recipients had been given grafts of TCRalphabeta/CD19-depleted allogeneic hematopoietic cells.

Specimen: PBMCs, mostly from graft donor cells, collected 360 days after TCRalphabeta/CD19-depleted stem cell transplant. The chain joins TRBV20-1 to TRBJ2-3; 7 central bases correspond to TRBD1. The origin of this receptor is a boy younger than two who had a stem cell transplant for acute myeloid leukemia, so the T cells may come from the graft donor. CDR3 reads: CSAREIRTGGGTDTQYF. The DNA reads TGCAGTGCTAGAGAGATCCGGACAGGTGGAGGCACAGATACGCAGTATTTT.